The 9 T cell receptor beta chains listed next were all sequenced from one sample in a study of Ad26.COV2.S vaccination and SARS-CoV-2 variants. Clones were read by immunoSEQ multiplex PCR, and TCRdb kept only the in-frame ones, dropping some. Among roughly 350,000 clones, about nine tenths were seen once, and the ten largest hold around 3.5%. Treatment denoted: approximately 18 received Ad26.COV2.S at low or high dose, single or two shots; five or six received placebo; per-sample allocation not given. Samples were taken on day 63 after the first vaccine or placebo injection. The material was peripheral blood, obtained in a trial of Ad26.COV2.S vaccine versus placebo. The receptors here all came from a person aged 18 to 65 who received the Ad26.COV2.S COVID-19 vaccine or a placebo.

CDR3 nucleotide sequence: TGTGCCAGCTCAGTCGGACTACTGCAAGAAAAACTGTTTTTT. This encodes CASSVGLLQEKLFF. This chain uses TRBV18 with TRBJ1-4; D remains unclear. The V gene's germline CDR1 is KGHSH and CDR2 LQKENI. CDR3 length: 14 residues. Trimming stripped 5 bases from V and 8 bases from J, with 15 bases between.

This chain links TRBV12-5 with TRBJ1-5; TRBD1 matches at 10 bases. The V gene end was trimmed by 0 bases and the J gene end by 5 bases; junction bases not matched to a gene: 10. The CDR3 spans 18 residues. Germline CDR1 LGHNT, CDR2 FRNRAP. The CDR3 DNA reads TGTGCTAGTGGTTTGGTAAGGGGGGACAGGGGAGGCGATCAGCCCCAGCATTTT. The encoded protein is CASGLVRGDRGGDQPQHF.

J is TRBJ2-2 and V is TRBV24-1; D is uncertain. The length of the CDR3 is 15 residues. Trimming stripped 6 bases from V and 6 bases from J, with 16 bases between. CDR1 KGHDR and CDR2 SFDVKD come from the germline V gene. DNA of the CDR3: TGTGCCACCAGTCCGAGTACCTCCCCCCCCGGGGAGCTGTTTTTT. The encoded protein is CATSPSTSPPGELFF.

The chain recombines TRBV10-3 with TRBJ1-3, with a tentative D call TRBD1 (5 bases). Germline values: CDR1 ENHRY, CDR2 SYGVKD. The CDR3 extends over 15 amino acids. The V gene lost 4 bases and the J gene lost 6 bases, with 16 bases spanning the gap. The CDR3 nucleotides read TGTGCCATCAGTGGGACAAGACTAATGGAAAACACCATATATTTT. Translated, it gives CAISGTRLMENTIYF.

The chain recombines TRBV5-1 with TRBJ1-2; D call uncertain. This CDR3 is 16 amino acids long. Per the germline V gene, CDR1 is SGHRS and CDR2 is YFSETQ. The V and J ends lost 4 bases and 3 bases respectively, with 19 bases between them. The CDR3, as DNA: TGCGCCAGCAGCATTGACGGGCCTTTAGTGGACTATGGCTACACCTTC. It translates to CASSIDGPLVDYGYTF.

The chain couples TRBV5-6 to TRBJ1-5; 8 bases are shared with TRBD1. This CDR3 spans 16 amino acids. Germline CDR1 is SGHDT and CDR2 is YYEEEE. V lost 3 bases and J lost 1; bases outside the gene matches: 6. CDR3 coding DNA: TGTGCCAGCAGCTCCTGGACAGGGACCAGCAATCAGCCCCAGCATTTT. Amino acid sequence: CASSSWTGTSNQPQHF.

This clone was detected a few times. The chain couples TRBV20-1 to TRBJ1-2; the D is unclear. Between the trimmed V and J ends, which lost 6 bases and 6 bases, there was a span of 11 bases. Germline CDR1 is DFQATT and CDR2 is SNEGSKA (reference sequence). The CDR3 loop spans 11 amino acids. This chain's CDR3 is CSADQEDGYTF. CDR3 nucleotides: TGCAGTGCCGACCAGGAGGATGGCTACACCTTC.

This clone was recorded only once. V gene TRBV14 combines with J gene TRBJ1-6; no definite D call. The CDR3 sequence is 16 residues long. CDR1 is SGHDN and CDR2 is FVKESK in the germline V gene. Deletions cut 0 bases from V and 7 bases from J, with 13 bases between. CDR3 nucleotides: TGTGCCAGCAGCCAAGATTCCGGAGGACTAAATTCACCCCTCCACTTT. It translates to CASSQDSGGLNSPLHF.

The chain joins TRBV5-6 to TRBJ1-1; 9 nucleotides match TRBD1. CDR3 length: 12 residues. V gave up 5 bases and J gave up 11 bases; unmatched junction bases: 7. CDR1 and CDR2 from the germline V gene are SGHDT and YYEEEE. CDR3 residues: CASRMTGGDAFF. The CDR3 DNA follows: TGTGCCAGCAGGATGACAGGGGGTGATGCTTTCTTT.